The present entry profiles one T cell receptor (beta chain) with its context. This CDR3 has 18 amino acids. V dropped 1 base and J dropped 2; count of bases not matched to a gene: 10. CDR1 is SGDLS and CDR2 is YYNGEE in the germline V gene. Both 60 Vbeta primers and 13 Jbeta primers went into the PCR. Some clones are missing from TCRdb's copy, which holds only in-frame ones; the method was immunoSEQ multiplex PCR. The sample lists about 140,000 clones, about 82% occurring once. The sample belongs to a study of cytomegalovirus exposure and HLA in healthy donors. The sample was PBMCs. The chain recombines TRBV9 with TRBJ2-7; TRBD2 matches at 12 bases. The origin of this receptor is a male donor in good health and CMV-seronegative. CDR3 sequence reads: CASSVSGLAGGPAYEQYF. CDR3 nucleotides: TGTGCCAGCAGCGTATCCGGGCTAGCGGGGGGGCCAGCCTACGAGCAGTACTTC.